A selection of T cell receptor beta chains follows, all from one sample in a study of blood T cell repertoires in COVID-19. Repertoires were generated with immunoSEQ multiplex PCR, while TCRdb's copy carries only in-frame clones and drops some. This sample carries 140,000 to 150,000 clones, about 87% of them seen once, and the ten largest clones take 10% to 12%. The sequencing input was PBMCs or T cells enriched from blood (not recorded which). The receptors originated from a man between 60 and 75 years old who had recovered from COVID-19. Each CDR3 is given with its conserved first and last residue. D genes are given only for firm matches. Some rows have no size entry. The others give once, few or many, or a class for an expanded clone.

v_call	clone_size	d_call	j_call	cdr3_nt	cdr3_aa
TRBV2	.	.	TRBJ1-1	TGTGCCAGCAGCCGCAGAAACACTGAAGCTTTCTTT	CASSRRNTEAFF
TRBV14	.	TRBD1	TRBJ1-4	TGTGCCAGCAGCCAAGACAGGGGGTGGAATGAAAAACTGTTTTTT	CASSQDRGWNEKLFF
TRBV15	few	TRBD1	TRBJ2-2	TGTGCCACCAGCCGAGAAAGGGGGCGTAACACCGGGGAGCTGTTTTTT	CATSRERGRNTGELFF
TRBV4-2	.	.	TRBJ1-2	TGTGCCAGCAGCCAAGATCGAGGATCGAAGGACTATGGCTACACCTTC	CASSQDRGSKDYGYTF
TRBV24-1	.	TRBD2	TRBJ2-7	TGTGCCACCAATGATTCCGGGACTAGCAACATATACGAGCAGTACTTC	CATNDSGTSNIYEQYF
TRBV10-2	once	TRBD2	TRBJ2-2	TGCGCCAGCAGTCCGGGACTAGCGGTCACCGGGGAGCTGTTTTTT	CASSPGLAVTGELFF
TRBV11-2	.	.	TRBJ1-2	TGTGCCAGCAGCTTAGCCTTTAACTATGGCTACACCTTC	CASSLAFNYGYTF
TRBV4-1	.	TRBD1	TRBJ1-1	TGCGCCAGCAGCCAGCAACAGGGGGGCCCTGAAGCTTTCTTT	CASSQQQGGPEAFF
TRBV28	.	TRBD2	TRBJ2-1	TGTGCCAGCACCCTAGCGGGAGGGCCTTATGAGCAGTTCTTC	CASTLAGGPYEQFF
TRBV9	.	TRBD1	TRBJ1-5	TGTGCCAGCAGCGTACAAGGGGGCAGGGCGAGGAATCAGCCCCAGCATTTT	CASSVQGGRARNQPQHF
TRBV29-1	.	.	TRBJ2-3	TGCAGCGTTGAGGGAGGGGGAAGCGGTGCAGATACGCAGTATTTT	CSVEGGGSGADTQYF
TRBV5-1	.	.	TRBJ2-3	TGCGCCAGCAGCCTCCGGGGGGCCCGGGCAGATACGCAGTATTTT	CASSLRGARADTQYF
TRBV30	.	.	TRBJ2-3	TGTGCCTGGAATATGGGACACAGAAGCACAGATACGCAGTATTTT	CAWNMGHRSTDTQYF
TRBV19	.	.	TRBJ1-1	TGTGCCAGTAGCGTCAGGGGTCTGGCTGAAGCTTTCTTT	CASSVRGLAEAFF
TRBV2	.	TRBD1	TRBJ1-1	TGTGCCAGCAGGGGACAGGTCCGCGGCACTGAAGCTTTCTTT	CASRGQVRGTEAFF
TRBV28	.	.	TRBJ1-3	TGTGCCAGCAGTTTATATTTCACAGGTGGAAACACCATATATTTT	CASSLYFTGGNTIYF
TRBV5-4	.	TRBD2	TRBJ2-1	TGTGCCAGCACCCCTCGGGCGGGAGGCTACAATGAGCAGTTCTTC	CASTPRAGGYNEQFF
TRBV19	.	TRBD1	TRBJ1-4	TGTGCCAGTAGTAAACAGGGGTTTTCGAATGAAAAACTGTTTTTT	CASSKQGFSNEKLFF
TRBV5-1	.	.	TRBJ2-5	TGCGCCAGCAGCTTGGGGGCCGAAGAGACCCAGTACTTC	CASSLGAEETQYF
TRBV4-2	.	.	TRBJ1-5	TGTGCCAGCAGCCAAAACAGGGTTGGTCAGCCCCAGCATTTT	CASSQNRVGQPQHF
TRBV6-5	.	TRBD1	TRBJ1-2	TGTGCCAGCAGTTTCAGGACAGGGAGCTACACCTTC	CASSFRTGSYTF
TRBV7-9	.	TRBD1	TRBJ1-1	TGTGCCAGCAGCCCGCACAGGGGTGGGATGAACACTGAAGCTTTCTTT	CASSPHRGGMNTEAFF
TRBV11-2	.	TRBD1	TRBJ2-2	TGTGCCAGCAGTTCTGACAGGGCCGGGGAGCTGTTTTTT	CASSSDRAGELFF